The 9 T cell receptor beta chains listed next were all sequenced from one sample in a study of blood T cell repertoires in COVID-19. Clones were read by immunoSEQ multiplex PCR, and TCRdb kept only the in-frame ones, dropping some. The sample shows about 180,000 clones, approximately 86% of them seen only once. The sample was peripheral blood. All receptors come from a man aged 50-59 years with active or convalescent COVID-19.

This chain joins TRBV2 and TRBJ1-1; D is unresolved. Per the germline V gene, CDR1 is SNHLY and CDR2 is FYNNEI. Trimming took 6 bases from V and 2 from J, leaving 13 bases between them. The CDR3 is made up of 14 amino acids. The CDR3 nucleotides read TGTGCCAGCAGCTCATTTTCGGTAAACACTGAAGCTTTCTTT. Protein product: CASSSFSVNTEAFF. Looking up the rest from reference TRBV2 and TRBJ1-1 gives the full variable domain: EPEVTQTPSHQVTQMGQEVILRCVPISNHLYFYWYRQILGQKVEFLVSFYNNEISEKSEIFDDQFSVERPDGSNFTLKIRSTKLEDSAMYFCASSSFSVNTEAFFGQGTRLTVV.

V is TRBV4-1 and J is TRBJ1-1, with TRBD1 matching over 9 bases. Germline CDR1 MGHRA, CDR2 YSYEKL. The CDR3 is 15 amino acids. The V and J ends lost 7 bases and 6 bases, in that order; junction bases with no gene match: 12. CDR3 in amino acids: CASNHPGQGGAEAFF. Here the CDR3 DNA reads TGCGCCAGCAATCACCCGGGACAGGGAGGCGCTGAAGCTTTCTTT.

The rearrangement links TRBV25-1 to TRBJ2-2; the D gene is possibly TRBD1 (5 bases). V lost 8 bases and J lost 1, with 14 bases in between. CDR3 length: 15 amino acids. The germline CDR1 and CDR2 sequences are MGHDK and SYGVNS. The CDR3 region has the DNA TGTGCCAGCCTCGAGGATAGGGGGAACACCGGGGAGCTGTTTTTT. As protein: CASLEDRGNTGELFF.

The rearrangement links TRBV7-2 to TRBJ2-7; a possible D gene is TRBD2 (5 bases). Trimming pared 5 bases from V and 0 bases from J, leaving 14 bases between. CDR3 length equals 15 residues. Germline-derived CDR1 and CDR2 are SGHTA and FQGNSA. The CDR3 region is CASSTSGWSSYEQYF. The CDR3 DNA is TGTGCCAGCAGCACAAGCGGTTGGAGCTCCTACGAGCAGTACTTC.

This chain links TRBV27 with TRBJ2-6, with no clear D. Trimming removed 5 bases from V and 0 bases from J, with 8 bases in between. The CDR3 sequence is 15 residues long. The germline V gene encodes CDR1 MNHEY and CDR2 SMNVEV (reference sequence). The CDR3 DNA reads as TGTGCCAGCAGTCTCGCTAGCTCTGGGGCCAACGTCCTGACTTTC. Its translation is CASSLASSGANVLTF.

J is TRBJ1-1 and V is TRBV6-6; a possible D gene is TRBD1 (5 bases). V lost 0 bases and J lost 8, with 13 bases in between. The CDR3 extends over 14 amino acids. Germline assignment: CDR1 MNHNY and CDR2 SVGAGI (reference sequence). The CDR3 is CASSYSPGQTEAFF. CDR3 DNA: TGTGCCAGCAGTTACTCTCCTGGACAAACCGAAGCTTTCTTT.

The rearrangement joins TRBV3-1 (or the pseudogene TRBV3-2) to TRBJ2-1, with unresolved D. The CDR3 contains 15 residues. V gave up 3 bases and J gave up 0 bases, with 9 bases separating them. Germline loops: CDR1 LGHDT, CDR2 YNNKEL (reference sequence). The CDR3 DNA sequence: TGTGCCAGCAGCCATGCGGTTTCCTCCTACAATGAGCAGTTCTTC. Translating it yields CASSHAVSSYNEQFF.

V gene TRBV12-3 or TRBV12-4 combines with J gene TRBJ2-7, with D uncertain. The CDR3 consists of 12 residues. The ends were cut back, 6 bases at V and 6 bases at J, with 12 bases in the middle. This CDR3 is CASSPITGEQYF. The CDR3 region has the DNA TGTGCCAGCAGCCCCATAACGGGCGAGCAGTACTTC.

Points on this clone: This same CDR3 is encoded by further DNA sequences in the sample. This rearrangement joins TRBV28 to TRBJ1-2; tentatively, D is TRBD1 (5 bases). In germline, CDR1 is MDHEN, CDR2 SYDVKM. The CDR3 spans 14 residues. V gave up 1 base and J gave up 5 bases, with 11 bases separating them. CDR3 coding DNA: TGTGCCAGCAGTTTATACGCAGGGAGGTATGGCTACACCTTC. This codes for CASSLYAGRYGYTF.